The 29 T cell receptor beta chains below come from one sample, sequenced in a study of cytomegalovirus exposure and HLA in healthy donors. PCR primers comprised 60 Vbeta and 13 Jbeta primers. Repertoires were generated with immunoSEQ multiplex PCR, while TCRdb's copy carries only in-frame clones and drops some. Recorded for this sample: tens of thousands of clones. Material: PBMCs. These receptors came from a human donor in good health.

The chain joins TRBV19 to TRBJ2-1; TRBD1 matches at 10 bases. The trim removed 8 bases at V and 3 bases at J, leaving 4 bases unmatched. The CDR3 is 14 residues long. From germline, CDR1 is LNHDA and CDR2 SQIVND (reference sequence). The CDR3 DNA reads as TGTGCCAGTTGGGACAGGGGATTCTACAATGAGCAGTTCTTC. This sequence encodes CASWDRGFYNEQFF. Based on the CDR3 plus reference TRBV19 and TRBJ2-1, the full variable domain is DGGITQSPKYLFRKEGQNVTLSCEQNLNHDAMYWYRQDPGQGLRLIYYSQIVNDFQKGDIAEGYSVSREKKESFPLTVTSAQKNPTAFYLCASWDRGFYNEQFFGPGTRLTVL.

This rearrangement joins TRBV28 to TRBJ1-1, with 8 bases identical to TRBD1. The CDR3 covers 16 residues. With V trimmed by 6 bases and J by 1 base, 10 bases remained unmatched. From germline, CDR1 is MDHEN and CDR2 SYDVKM. CDR3: CASSPLVGTGNTEAFF. For the CDR3, the DNA is TGTGCCAGCAGCCCACTAGTGGGGACAGGGAACACTGAAGCTTTCTTT.

The V call is TRBV6-5, the J call TRBJ1-2; no clear D gene. Germline V gives CDR1 MNHEY, CDR2 SVGAGI. Trimming took off 2 bases at V and 7 bases at J, with 8 bases between the two ends. This CDR3 is built from 12 residues. The DNA for the CDR3 is TGTGCCAGCAGTTACCTCGACACTGGCTACACCTTC. This translates into CASSYLDTGYTF.

The chain recombines TRBV9 with TRBJ2-7, with D possibly matching TRBD1 (5 bases). The CDR3 has 14 residues. Trimming shortened V by 0 bases and J by 1 base, and 8 bases separated the two germline ends. Germline CDR1 reads SGDLS; CDR2 reads YYNGEE. This chain's CDR3 is CASSVGTNSYEQYF. In nucleotides, the CDR3 is TGTGCCAGCAGCGTAGGGACAAATTCCTACGAGCAGTACTTC.

This chain uses TRBV7-9 with TRBJ1-1; D unclear. This CDR3 spans 13 amino acids. Deletions cut 3 bases from V and 1 base from J, with 6 bases between. Germline V gene data show CDR1 as SEHNR and CDR2 as FQNEAQ (reference sequence). CDR3 residues: CASSFTENTEAFF. The CDR3 bases are TGTGCCAGCAGCTTTACAGAGAACACTGAAGCTTTCTTT. The whole variable domain, remainder taken from reference TRBV7-9 and TRBJ1-1, is DTGVSQNPRHKITKRGQNVTFRCDPISEHNRLYWYRQTLGQGPEFLTYFQNEAQLEKSRLLSDRFSAERPKGSFSTLEIQRTEQGDSAMYLCASSFTENTEAFFGQGTRLTVV.

In DNA form, the CDR3 reads TGTGCCAGCAGCTTGGCCGAGGCAGGGCCGATCTATGGCTACACCTTC. Amino acids: CASSLAEAGPIYGYTF. The chain links TRBV5-4 to TRBJ1-2; tentatively, D is TRBD1 (5 bases). Germline V gene data show CDR1 as SGHNT and CDR2 as YYREEE (reference sequence). V was pared by 0 bases and J by 4 bases, with 16 bases between. The CDR3 sequence is 16 residues long.

The chain has TRBV5-4 and TRBJ1-2; D gene uncertain. The CDR3 has 14 residues. V lost 4 bases to trimming and J lost 1 base, with 11 bases between them. Germline CDR1 SGHNT, CDR2 YYREEE (reference sequence). The CDR3 DNA sequence: TGTGCCAGCAGCCCTGGTGGCAGTAACTATGGCTACACCTTC. Amino acid sequence: CASSPGGSNYGYTF.

The chain links TRBV6-1 to TRBJ1-2; tentative D call: TRBD1 (5 bases). This CDR3 region has 14 residues. Germline CDR1 reads MNHNS; CDR2 reads SASEGT. The V gene lost 5 bases and the J gene lost 8 bases, with 18 bases spanning the gap. The CDR3 DNA reads as TGTGCCAGCAGTTCCCAAGGAAGTCAGGGAGGCTACACCTTC. Translated, it gives CASSSQGSQGGYTF.

The chain uses TRBV9 and TRBJ2-1, with 9 bases that match TRBD2. The J segment lost 5 bases and the V segment lost 2 bases, leaving 14 bases of the junction unmatched. From germline, CDR1 is SGDLS and CDR2 YYNGEE. This CDR3 has 18 residues. Here the CDR3 reads CASSVASGVGVADNEQFF. CDR3 DNA: TGTGCCAGCAGCGTGGCTAGCGGGGTTGGGGTTGCCGACAATGAGCAGTTCTTC.

The chain recombines TRBV30 with TRBJ1-6; D may be TRBD1 (6 bases). The CDR3 runs to 12 residues. Trimming shortened V by 3 bases and J by 10 bases, and 10 bases separated the two germline ends. Germline lookup yields CDR1 GTSNPN and CDR2 SVGIG (reference sequence). This CDR3 reads CAWSRGFSPLHF. Written as DNA, the CDR3 is TGTGCCTGGAGCAGGGGATTCTCACCCCTCCACTTT.

V gene TRBV5-1 combines with J gene TRBJ2-2; D gene uncertain. The V and J ends lost 6 bases and 5 bases respectively, with 5 bases between them. Germline assignment: CDR1 SGHRS and CDR2 YFSETQ. The CDR3 length is 11 residues. The CDR3: CASTLTGELFF. CDR3 coding DNA: TGCGCCAGCACCCTTACCGGGGAGCTGTTTTTT.

The rearrangement links TRBV2 to TRBJ1-1; D unresolved. Germline V gives CDR1 SNHLY, CDR2 FYNNEI. Between the trimmed V and J ends, which lost 6 bases and 1 base, there was a span of 9 bases. CDR3 length equals 13 residues. The CDR3 bases are TGTGCCAGCAGGGAGGGCGAGAACACTGAAGCTTTCTTT. Translated, it gives CASREGENTEAFF.

The chain couples TRBV19 to TRBJ1-5; 10 bases are shared with TRBD1. CDR1 LNHDA and CDR2 SQIVND come from the germline V gene (reference sequence). J lost 5 bases, V lost 1 base, and 2 bases had no gene match. This CDR3 has 15 residues. As DNA, the CDR3 is TGTGCCAGTAGTATAGGGACAGGGGGACATCAGCCCCAGCATTTT. Translating it yields CASSIGTGGHQPQHF.

This chain uses TRBV7-2 with TRBJ1-2; D unresolved. Looked up from germline, CDR1 is SGHTA and CDR2 is FQGNSA. The CDR3 contains 11 residues. V lost 8 bases to trimming and J lost 5 bases, with 9 bases between them. The DNA for the CDR3 is TGTGCCAGCGGGCGGGGTTATGGCTACACCTTC. Protein product: CASGRGYGYTF.

The chain joins TRBV5-6 to TRBJ2-3; 7 nucleotides agree with TRBD2. Germline assignment: CDR1 SGHDT and CDR2 YYEEEE. V gave up 0 bases and J gave up 6 bases; unmatched junction bases: 10. The CDR3 consists of 16 residues. The DNA of the CDR3 is TGTGCCAGCAGCTTGGTAGGACTAGGGCGAGGTGATACGCAGTATTTT. It is translated as CASSLVGLGRGDTQYF.

The chain couples TRBV7-3 to TRBJ1-1; D is possibly TRBD1 (6 bases). Trimming took off 5 bases at V and 1 base at J, with 8 bases between the two ends. Per the germline V gene, CDR1 is SGHTA and CDR2 is FQGTGA. There are 13 residues in the CDR3. CDR3 bases: TGTGCCAGCAGCACGACAGGGAACACTGAAGCTTTCTTT. The encoded protein is CASSTTGNTEAFF.

The chain is built from TRBV29-1 and TRBJ1-2, with D perhaps matching TRBD1 (6 bases). Trimming removed 8 bases at V and 2 bases at J, with 15 bases between. Germline CDR1 and CDR2: SQVTM and ANQGSEA. CDR3 length: 13 residues. CDR3 amino acids: CSISDTGNYGYTF. CDR3 nucleotide sequence: TGCAGCATTTCTGATACAGGGAACTATGGCTACACCTTC.

This chain joins TRBV7-9 and TRBJ1-4; 7 nucleotides line up with TRBD1. This CDR3 spans 16 amino acids. Germline V gene sequence: CDR1 SEHNR, CDR2 FQNEAQ (reference sequence). The ends lost 1 base at V and 8 bases at J; junction bases unmatched: 10. The CDR3 DNA reads as TGTGCCAGCAGCTTAGGGGAGAAGGGGGCCTACGAAAAACTGTTTTTT. Protein sequence: CASSLGEKGAYEKLFF. Drawing the rest from reference TRBV7-9 and TRBJ1-4, the complete variable domain is DTGVSQNPRHKITKRGQNVTFRCDPISEHNRLYWYRQTLGQGPEFLTYFQNEAQLEKSRLLSDRFSAERPKGSFSTLEIQRTEQGDSAMYLCASSLGEKGAYEKLFFGSGTQLSVL.

This rearrangement joins TRBV10-3 to TRBJ2-3, with TRBD2 identical over 9 bases. The CDR3 spans 14 residues. Per the germline V gene, CDR1 is ENHRY and CDR2 is SYGVKD. V was pared by 11 bases and J by 2 bases, with 8 bases of the junction left unmatched. The CDR3 loop is CAVRLAESTDTQYF. The CDR3 DNA follows: TGTGCCGTCCGACTAGCGGAATCCACAGATACGCAGTATTTT.

The V gene is TRBV11-1, the J gene TRBJ2-7; TRBD1 aligns across 9 bases. V lost 0 bases, J lost 6 bases, and 9 bases stayed unmatched. Germline loops: CDR1 SGHAT, CDR2 FQDESV (reference sequence). There are 16 residues in the CDR3. Here the CDR3 DNA reads TGTGCCAGCAGCTTAGCAACGGGACAGGGATATCGCGAGCAGTACTTC. This sequence encodes CASSLATGQGYREQYF.

Details on this clone: Germline and junction disagree at one end, which may indicate a read error. The same CDR3 can be traced to other DNA sequences in this sample. The genes are TRBV15 and TRBJ1-6; D possibly corresponds to TRBD1 (5 bases). The CDR3 spans 13 residues. Per germline, CDR1 LNHNV and CDR2 YYDKDF (reference sequence). DNA of the CDR3: TGTGCCACCCGGGACTCTGGTAATTCACCCCTACACTTT. Translation: CATRDSGNSPLHF.

CDR3 residues: CASSRDRAYEQYF. DNA of the CDR3: TGTGCCAGCAGCCGGGACAGGGCCTACGAGCAGTACTTC. V usage is TRBV2 and J usage is TRBJ2-7; 9 nucleotides align to TRBD1. V shed 6 bases, J shed 2 bases, and the junction held 2 bases outside the gene matches. Germline V gene sequence: CDR1 SNHLY, CDR2 FYNNEI. The CDR3 length is 13 residues.

The chain carries TRBV28 and TRBJ1-2, with D perhaps matching TRBD1 (5 bases). Trimming took 3 bases from V and 1 from J, leaving 6 bases between them. Per germline, CDR1 MDHEN and CDR2 SYDVKM. The CDR3 runs to 13 residues. CDR3 DNA: TGTGCCAGCAGTTTGACAGTTAACTATGGCTACACCTTC. This gives the protein CASSLTVNYGYTF.

V and J are TRBV18 and TRBJ2-5; 7 positions agree with TRBD1. CDR3 length equals 14 residues. Unmatched junction bases numbered 7, after V lost 4 bases and J lost 5 bases. Germline CDR1 is KGHSH and CDR2 is LQKENI. CDR3: CASSLGTDGETQYF. CDR3 sequence (DNA): TGTGCCAGCTCACTAGGGACAGACGGGGAGACCCAGTACTTC. The whole variable domain, filled in from reference TRBV18 and TRBJ2-5, reads NAGVMQNPRHLVRRRGQEARLRCSPMKGHSHVYWYRQLPEEGLKFMVYLQKENIIDESGMPKERFSAEFPKEGPSILRIQQVVRGDSAAYFCASSLGTDGETQYFGPGTRLLVL.

This chain joins TRBV11-2 and TRBJ2-3, with TRBD1 identical over 7 bases. The CDR3 consists of 13 residues. V dropped 3 bases and J dropped 6; count of bases not matched to a gene: 3. CDR1 and CDR2 from the germline V gene are SGHAT and FQNNGV. The DNA of the CDR3 is TGTGCCAGCAGCTTTCTCAGGGGGGATACGCAGTATTTT. As protein: CASSFLRGDTQYF. Looking up the rest from reference TRBV11-2 and TRBJ2-3 gives the full variable domain: EAGVAQSPRYKIIEKRQSVAFWCNPISGHATLYWYQQILGQGPKLLIQFQNNGVVDDSQLPKDRFSAERLKGVDSTLKIQPAKLEDSAVYLCASSFLRGDTQYFGPGTRLTVL.

Turning to this clone: This specimen includes other DNA sequences encoding the same CDR3. The V and J genes are TRBV11-2 and TRBJ2-7; 9 bases are a match to TRBD2. In germline, CDR1 is SGHAT, CDR2 FQNNGV. Germline trimming cut 2 bases from V and 3 bases from J; bases unmatched to any gene: 5. CDR3 length: 15 residues. In DNA, the CDR3 is TGTGCCAGCAGCTTATTAGTAGCGGGGGTCTACGAGCAGTACTTC. Translation: CASSLLVAGVYEQYF.

The V call is TRBV27, the J call TRBJ2-1; no reliable D call. Trimming left V 1 base short and J 9 bases short, with 7 bases between. The V gene's germline CDR1 is MNHEY and CDR2 SMNVEV (reference sequence). This CDR3 is built from 12 residues. Written as DNA, the CDR3 is TGTGCCAGCAGTTTATATCCCGGTGAGCAGTTCTTC. Translating it yields CASSLYPGEQFF.

The rearrangement links TRBV6-1 to TRBJ1-1; D gene uncertain. The V gene lost 5 bases and the J gene lost 1 base, with 8 bases spanning the gap. The CDR3 runs to 13 residues. Germline V lookup: CDR1 MNHNS, CDR2 SASEGT. This chain's CDR3 is CASSLQQNTEAFF. CDR3 bases: TGTGCCAGCAGTCTACAGCAGAACACTGAAGCTTTCTTT.

This chain links TRBV4-1 with TRBJ1-2, with TRBD1 as a possible D gene (5 bases). Germline CDR1 is MGHRA and CDR2 is YSYEKL. This CDR3 has 15 amino acids. V lost 0 bases and J 7 bases, leaving 15 bases between the germline ends. In DNA form, the CDR3 reads TGCGCCAGCAGCCAAGATCCAGGGCCCTTCGGTGGCTACACCTTC. Translating it yields CASSQDPGPFGGYTF.